The sequence of this TCR beta chain was determined in a study of T cells in Graves' hyperthyroidism and ophthalmopathy. Findings and caveats of the study: Appearing also in blood were most of the thyroid clonotypes expanded above 0.001.

The hyperthyroidism was newly diagnosed and had lasted under 2 months; the patients were aged 18 to 65. CDR3 size: 13 residues. Germline V lookup: CDR1 SGHAT, CDR2 FQNNGV. V lost 6 bases and J lost 9; bases outside the gene matches: 9. Authors of the study amplified TCR beta CDR3 regions from RNA transcripts. An initial round of RT-PCR targeting the TCR CDR3 relied on the HTBI primer set. TCRdb reanalysed the multiplex PCR reads using MiXCR and keeps one entry per CDR3 protein. This table has 350,000 to 400,000 distinct CDR3 sequences, under 15% appearing once. This clonotype was detected ten times or more. What it recognizes is unknown.

The sequencing sample was made of blood. The sequence was collected from a woman in her twenties or thirties with Graves' hyperthyroidism. J is TRBJ2-7 and V is TRBV11-2; 9 bases fit TRBD2. This CDR3 is CASRGMAGGPQYF. Here the CDR3 DNA reads TGTGCCAGCAGGGGGATGGCGGGAGGGCCGCAGTACTTC.